This T cell receptor beta chain was profiled in a study of cytomegalovirus exposure and HLA in healthy donors. Study results and limitations: Further analysis was carried out later, and it showed several of the most significant clusters appearing linked to common viral pathogens. Previous analysis showed most TCR beta V segments were productive about 90% or about 30% of the time. The presence/absence work took it that sequencing depth was about the same across donors.

Deletions cut 5 bases from V and 4 bases from J, with 9 bases between. CDR3 length equals 13 residues. Germline V gene lookup returns CDR1 SGHVS and CDR2 FQNEAQ. It was with 60 Vbeta and 13 Jbeta primers that the PCR ran. The protocol was immunoSEQ multiplex PCR, while the TCRdb copy is restricted to in-frame clones and leaves out a portion. This repertoire shows 180,000 or so clones, 75% to 80% found once; its top ten account for roughly 3%. On this clone itself: As yet, its antigen is unknown.

While unrecorded immune exposures were likely, the donors were nominally healthy when sampled. The material sequenced was PBMCs. This clonotype was obtained from a female donor in good health and CMV-seronegative. The rearrangement joins TRBV7-8 to TRBJ1-3; a possible D gene is TRBD1 (6 bases). CDR3 region: CASSAGQGNTIYF. In DNA, the CDR3 is TGTGCCAGCAGCGCAGGACAGGGAAACACCATATATTTT.